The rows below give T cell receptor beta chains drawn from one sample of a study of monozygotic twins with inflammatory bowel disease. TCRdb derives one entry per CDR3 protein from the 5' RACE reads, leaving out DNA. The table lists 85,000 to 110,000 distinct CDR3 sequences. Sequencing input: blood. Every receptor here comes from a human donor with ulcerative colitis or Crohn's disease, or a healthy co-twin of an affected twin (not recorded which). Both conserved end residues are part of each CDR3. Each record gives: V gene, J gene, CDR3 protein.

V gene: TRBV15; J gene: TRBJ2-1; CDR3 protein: CATSRDYRNNEQFF
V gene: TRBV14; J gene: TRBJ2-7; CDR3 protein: CASSQTGVGGSYEQYF
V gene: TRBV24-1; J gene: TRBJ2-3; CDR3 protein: CATSPTEPGLAGKDTQYF
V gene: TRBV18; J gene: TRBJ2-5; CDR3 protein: CASSPLLGPQETQYF
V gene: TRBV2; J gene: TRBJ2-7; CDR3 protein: CASRRRGHEQYF
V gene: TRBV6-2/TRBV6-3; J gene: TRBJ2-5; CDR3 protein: CASRKDTGGAETQYF
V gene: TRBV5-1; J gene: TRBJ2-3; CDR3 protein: CASSSRRVSATDTQYF
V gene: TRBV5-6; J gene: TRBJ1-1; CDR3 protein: CASSLPRGDTEAFF
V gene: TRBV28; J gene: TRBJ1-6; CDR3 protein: CASSFASSYNSPLHF
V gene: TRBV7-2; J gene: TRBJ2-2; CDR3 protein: CASSFRATGELFF
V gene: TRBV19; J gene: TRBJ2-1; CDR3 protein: CASSIGAGKLYEQFF
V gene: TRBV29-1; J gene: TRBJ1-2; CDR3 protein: CSVEAGPANYGYTF
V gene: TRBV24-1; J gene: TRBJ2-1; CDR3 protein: CATSDPGTDDYNEQFF
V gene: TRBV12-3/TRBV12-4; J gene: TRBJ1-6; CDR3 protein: CASRQGSWGIDSPLHF
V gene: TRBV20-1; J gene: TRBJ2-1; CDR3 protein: CSVRQGTYNEQFF
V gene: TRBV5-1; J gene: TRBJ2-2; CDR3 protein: CASSLLTDNTGELFF
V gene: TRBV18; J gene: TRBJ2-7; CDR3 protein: CASSPRQGYEQYF
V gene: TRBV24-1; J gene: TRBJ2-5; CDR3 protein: CATRSWTGTQYF
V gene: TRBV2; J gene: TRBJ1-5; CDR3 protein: CASSPPGDYNQPQHF
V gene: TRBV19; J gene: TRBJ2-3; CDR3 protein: CASKNYVSDTQYF
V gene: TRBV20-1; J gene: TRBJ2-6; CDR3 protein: CSASIQGLGANVLTF
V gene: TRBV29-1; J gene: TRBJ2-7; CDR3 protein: CSVQKMASSYEQYF
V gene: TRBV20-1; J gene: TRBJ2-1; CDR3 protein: CSARPAGGRSYNEQFF
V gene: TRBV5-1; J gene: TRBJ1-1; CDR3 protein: CASRAGQGNTEAFF
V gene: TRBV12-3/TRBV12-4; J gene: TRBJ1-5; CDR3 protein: CASNIQGREQPQHF
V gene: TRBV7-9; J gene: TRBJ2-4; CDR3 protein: CASLPGVLAKNMQYF
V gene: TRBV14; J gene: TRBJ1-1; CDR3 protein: CASSPNRGVRNTEAFF
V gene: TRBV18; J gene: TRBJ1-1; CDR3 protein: CASSINTEAFF
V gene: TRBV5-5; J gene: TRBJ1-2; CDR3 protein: CASSLISGAAGYTF
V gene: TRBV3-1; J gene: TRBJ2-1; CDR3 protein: CASSLTVAGSSYNEQFF
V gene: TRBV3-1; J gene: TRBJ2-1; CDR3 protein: CASSQGQGVVNEQFF
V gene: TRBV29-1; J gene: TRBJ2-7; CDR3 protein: CSVERGGGTYEQYF
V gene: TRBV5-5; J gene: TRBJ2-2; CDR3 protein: CASSPPGLAGGTGELFF
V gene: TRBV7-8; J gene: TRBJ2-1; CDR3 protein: CASRLAGGSYNEQFF
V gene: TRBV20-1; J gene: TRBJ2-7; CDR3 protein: CSAQKTGRSYEQYF
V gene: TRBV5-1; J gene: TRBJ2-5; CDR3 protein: CASSLALLLAEETQYF
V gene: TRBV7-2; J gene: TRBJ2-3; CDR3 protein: CASSLVWADTQYF
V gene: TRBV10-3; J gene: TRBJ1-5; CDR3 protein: CAISDPGQGGGQPQHF
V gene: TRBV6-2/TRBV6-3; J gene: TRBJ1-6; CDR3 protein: CASCPDSTSPLHF
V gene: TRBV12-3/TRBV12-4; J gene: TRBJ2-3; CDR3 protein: CASSQRETGSTDTQYF
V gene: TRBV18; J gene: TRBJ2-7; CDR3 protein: CASSRDRGDYEQYF
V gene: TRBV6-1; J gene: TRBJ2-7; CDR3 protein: CASRSPVGLLTYEQYF
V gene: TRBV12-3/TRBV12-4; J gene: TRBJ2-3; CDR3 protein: CASSLGDRLSTDTQYF
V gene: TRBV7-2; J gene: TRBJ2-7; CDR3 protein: CASSPLTGTLGYEQYF
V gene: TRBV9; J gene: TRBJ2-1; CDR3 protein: CASSVALLSNNEQFF
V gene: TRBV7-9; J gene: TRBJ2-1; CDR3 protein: CASSGVAGAVYNEQFF